The rows below give T cell receptor beta chains drawn from one sample of a study of persistence of HIV-infected CD4 T cells. Here immunoSEQ multiplex PCR was the method, and the copy in TCRdb shows in-frame clones only, minus some. The data contain roughly 13,000 clones, about 66% of them seen just once; the ten biggest clones take up around 7%. Their specific antigens are unknown. The sequencing here drew on CD4+ T cells sorted from PBMCs after roughly 18-hour stimulation, taken from a patient who received antiretroviral therapy. The source of these receptors is an adult man with HIV who was CMV-seropositive. Both conserved end residues are part of each CDR3. D genes are given only for firm matches. A clone size is listed for some rows: how often the clone was seen (once, few, many), or a class if it is expanded.

>TRBV29-1|TRBD1|TRBJ2-7|-
TGCAGCGTTCCGGGACAGGGAAAGGACGAGCAGTACTTC
CSVPGQGKDEQYF
>TRBV5-8|-|TRBJ2-3|-
TGTGCCAGCTCTCTCCAAGCCATCGCTCGGGATACGCAGTATTTT
CASSLQAIARDTQYF
>TRBV15|-|TRBJ1-4|-
TGTGCCACCAGCAGAGATCCCGGCAGGGACGAAAAACTGTTTTTT
CATSRDPGRDEKLFF
>TRBV6-5|TRBD1|TRBJ1-2|-
TGTGCCAGCAGATCCTCCGGGACAGGGAACTATGGCTACACCTTC
CASRSSGTGNYGYTF
>TRBV6-2/TRBV6-3|-|TRBJ2-5|-
TGTGCCAGCAGTTACCCCGACAGGCAAGAGACCCAGTACTTC
CASSYPDRQETQYF
>TRBV5-4|-|TRBJ2-5|-
TGTGCCAGCAGCTTGGGACGCGAAGAGACCCAGTACTTC
CASSLGREETQYF
>TRBV29-1|-|TRBJ2-5|few
TGCAGCGTCGTCGCTCAGGGTTCACAAGAGACCCAGTACTTC
CSVVAQGSQETQYF
>TRBV2|TRBD2|TRBJ2-1|-
TGTGCCAGCAGGGTGAGCGGGGGGGGCGATGAGCAGTTCTTC
CASRVSGGGDEQFF
>TRBV29-1|TRBD2|TRBJ2-3|few
TGCAGCGTTCACGGGACTAGCGGCACAGATACGCAGTATTTT
CSVHGTSGTDTQYF
>TRBV19|-|TRBJ1-2|few
TGTGCCAGTAGACAGTGGGCCTCCAGCTATGGCTACACCTTC
CASRQWASSYGYTF
>TRBV2|TRBD2|TRBJ2-5|few
TGTGCCAGCTCCGGGAGGTCCCTATGGGGGACTAGCCGGGAGACCCAGTACTTC
CASSGRSLWGTSRETQYF
>TRBV5-6|-|TRBJ1-4|few
TGTGCCAGCAGCTTGGATAGGGTAAAACTGTTTTTT
CASSLDRVKLFF
>TRBV12-3/TRBV12-4|-|TRBJ2-2|-
TGTGCCAGCAGTTTCAGAGCGACCGGGGAGCTGTTTTTT
CASSFRATGELFF
>TRBV30|TRBD1|TRBJ1-1|few
TGTGCCTGGAGTGTAAAAACAGGGGTGAGCACTGAAGCTTTCTTT
CAWSVKTGVSTEAFF
>TRBV6-5|TRBD1|TRBJ1-2|-
TGTGCCAGCAGTCCCGACAGGGGCTATGGCTACACCTTC
CASSPDRGYGYTF
>TRBV10-3|-|TRBJ1-5|-
TGTGCCATCAGTGACCGCACAGGTAGCAATCAGCCCCAGCATTTT
CAISDRTGSNQPQHF
>TRBV2|TRBD1|TRBJ1-4|few
TGTGCCAGCACCGCGACAGGGGGCCGCGAAAAACTGTTTTTT
CASTATGGREKLFF
>TRBV6-5|TRBD1|TRBJ1-6|few
TGTGCCAGCAGTCGTACAGGGGCGGCTTCACCCCTCCACTTT
CASSRTGAASPLHF
>TRBV9|TRBD2|TRBJ2-7|-
TGTGCCAGCAGCGTAGTAGATCTAGCGGGAGTCCACGAGCAGTACTTC
CASSVVDLAGVHEQYF
>TRBV5-1|-|TRBJ1-1|-
TGCGCCAGCAGCTTGGAGGGCAGGCGTAACACTGAAGCTTTCTTT
CASSLEGRRNTEAFF
>TRBV7-7|TRBD1|TRBJ1-1|-
TGTGCTAGCAGCCGATACACAGGGGCGGAGAACACTGAAGCTTTCTTT
CASSRYTGAENTEAFF
>TRBV11-1|TRBD1|TRBJ1-1|few
TGTGCCAGCAGCTTAGATGACCCCAGGGGGACTGAAGCTTTCTTT
CASSLDDPRGTEAFF
>TRBV27|TRBD1|TRBJ2-7|-
TGTGCCAGCAGTTTAAGGGTGGGACAGGGGGCCGAGCAGTACTTC
CASSLRVGQGAEQYF
>TRBV6-1|TRBD1|TRBJ1-5|-
TGTGCCAGCAGTGAGGGACAGGGGGCGAGAAGCAATCAGCCCCAGCATTTT
CASSEGQGARSNQPQHF